This T cell receptor (beta chain) was documented in a study of chemoradiotherapy in HPV16-positive cancers. Study-level information: Candidate HPV-specific T-cell clones and common TCR motifs came from functional assays in two HPV16-positive patients. Whole-study findings and limits: Only a couple of HPV16-positive patients supplied the functional HPV-specificity definition. Candidate HPV-specific clones and E7-related TCR motifs grew in tumor during treatment.

Sequenced by immunoSEQ multiplex PCR; TCRdb stores in-frame clones only, minus some. The table includes about 7,800 clones, about 66% detected once. Over chemoradiotherapy, repertoires were sampled more than once. As for this clone: What it binds is unknown.

Germline V gene data show CDR1 as SGHAT and CDR2 as FQNNGV. The length of the CDR3 is 15 residues. Trimming shortened V by 1 base and J by 5 bases, and 14 bases separated the two germline ends. The sample was taken from a patient who underwent chemoradiotherapy. This clonotype originated in a human donor with HPV-associated anogenital cancer. V is TRBV11-2 and J is TRBJ2-5; D perhaps matches TRBD2 (5 bases). The CDR3 loop reads CASSLVSSSSETQYF. In nucleotides, the CDR3 is TGTGCCAGCAGCTTAGTTTCTAGCTCCTCGGAGACCCAGTACTTC.